The 27 T cell receptor beta chains below were found in one sample sequenced in a study of cytomegalovirus exposure and HLA in healthy donors. The PCR made use of 60 Vbeta and 13 Jbeta primers. Clones were read by immunoSEQ multiplex PCR, and TCRdb kept only the in-frame ones, dropping some. The data hold 98,000 or so clones, with 60% to 80% observed a single time. Source material: PBMCs. The origin of the receptors is a female donor in good health and CMV-seronegative.

The rearrangement uses TRBV14 and TRBJ1-1; D remains unclear. The CDR3 length is 13 residues. Germline CDR1 reads SGHDN; CDR2 reads FVKESK. Trimming stripped 4 bases from V and 5 bases from J, with 11 bases between. The CDR3 region is CASSRSVRTEAFF. Written as DNA, the CDR3 is TGTGCCAGCAGCCGCTCGGTTCGGACTGAAGCTTTCTTT.

This clone was counted a single time. The chain couples TRBV7-9 to TRBJ2-5; D may be TRBD1 (6 bases). The V gene's germline CDR1 is SEHNR and CDR2 FQNEAQ (reference sequence). The V end lost 1 base, the J end lost 5 bases, and 14 bases lay between the germline ends. The length of the CDR3 is 15 residues. For the CDR3, the DNA is TGTGCCAGCAGCTTAGGCACGCAGGGGAAGGAGACCCAGTACTTC. Protein: CASSLGTQGKETQYF.

The chain is built from TRBV29-1 and TRBJ2-7, with 10 bases matching TRBD1. CDR3 length: 12 residues. J gave up 3 bases and V 7 bases, and 3 bases lay outside the gene matches. From germline, CDR1 is SQVTM and CDR2 ANQGSEA. The CDR3: CSGGQGLYEQYF. As DNA, the CDR3 is TGCAGCGGGGGACAGGGGCTCTACGAGCAGTACTTC.

This rearrangement joins TRBV27 to TRBJ1-3, with 7 bases identical to TRBD1. Trimming took 5 bases from V and 0 from J; bases not matched to a gene: 7. The CDR3 is 16 residues long. The germline gives CDR1 MNHEY, CDR2 SMNVEV (reference sequence). The chain's CDR3 is CASSMGQPLSGNTIYF. The CDR3, as DNA: TGTGCCAGCAGTATGGGACAGCCCCTCTCTGGAAACACCATATATTTT.

V usage is TRBV5-1 and J usage is TRBJ1-1; D might be TRBD1 (5 bases). From germline, CDR1 is SGHRS and CDR2 YFSETQ. V was pared by 0 bases and J by 7 bases, with 13 bases between. The CDR3 has 14 amino acids. Here the CDR3 reads CASSLDFPGLEAFF. The CDR3 DNA sequence: TGCGCCAGCAGCTTGGATTTCCCAGGGCTTGAAGCTTTCTTT.

There are a few counts of this clone. As DNA, the CDR3 is TGTGCCAGCAGCCCAGGACAGGGGCCAGGAGCAACTAATGAAAAACTGTTTTTT. This sequence encodes CASSPGQGPGATNEKLFF. The chain combines TRBV5-8 with TRBJ1-4; 9 bases are a match to TRBD1. CDR3 length: 18 residues. Germline trimming cut 4 bases from V and 0 bases from J; bases unmatched to any gene: 10. Germline V gene data show CDR1 as SGHTS and CDR2 as YDEGEE.

The chain is built from TRBV5-6 and TRBJ1-1; D possibly corresponds to TRBD1 (6 bases). The CDR3 contains 15 residues. V lost 1 base to trimming and J lost 1 base, with 11 bases between them. Germline V gives CDR1 SGHDT, CDR2 YYEEEE. The CDR3, as DNA: TGTGCCAGCAGCTTGAGGGGGGGGCCGAACACTGAAGCTTTCTTT. Residues: CASSLRGGPNTEAFF.

The chain links TRBV10-3 to TRBJ2-1, with a tentative D call TRBD1 (6 bases). Germline CDR1 reads ENHRY; CDR2 reads SYGVKD. With 2 bases removed from V and 2 bases from J, the gap between germline ends came to 10 bases. This CDR3 contains 15 residues. CDR3 sequence (DNA): TGTGCCATCAGTGAGGGGCAGGGGCCCTACAATGAGCAGTTCTTC. It specifies CAISEGQGPYNEQFF.

This clone was observed a few times. This chain joins TRBV29-1 and TRBJ2-3, with D possibly matching TRBD1 (6 bases). The CDR3 extends over 15 amino acids. The V end was cut by 0 bases, the J end by 1 base, with 11 bases between. CDR1 and CDR2 from the germline V gene are SQVTM and ANQGSEA. The CDR3 loop is CSVEDPGQGTDTQYF. Written as DNA, the CDR3 is TGCAGCGTTGAAGATCCGGGACAAGGCACAGATACGCAGTATTTT.

This clone has a single count. This chain links TRBV7-8 with TRBJ1-6; 10 bases agree with TRBD1. The V gene's germline CDR1 is SGHVS and CDR2 FQNEAQ. The trim removed 3 bases at V and 6 bases at J, leaving 8 bases unmatched. The CDR3 is 17 amino acids. The CDR3 spells CASSLIYRDRGNSPLHF. The CDR3 nucleotides are TGTGCCAGCAGCTTGATTTACCGGGACAGGGGTAATTCACCCCTCCACTTT.

The genes are TRBV7-2 and TRBJ2-7; 9 nucleotides line up with TRBD2. The CDR3 runs to 15 residues. The junction had 7 bases not matched to a gene; V was cut back by 3 bases and J by 4 bases. Germline-derived CDR1 and CDR2 are SGHTA and FQGNSA. CDR3 DNA: TGTGCCAGCAGCTTGACTAGCGGAGTAGGATACGAGCAGTACTTC. It is translated as CASSLTSGVGYEQYF.

This clone was counted only a few times. V gene TRBV7-9 combines with J gene TRBJ2-7; 8 nucleotides line up with TRBD1. The V and J ends lost 4 bases and 5 bases, in that order; junction bases with no gene match: 7. This CDR3 is 14 amino acids long. The germline CDR1 and CDR2 sequences are SEHNR and FQNEAQ (reference sequence). CDR3 amino acids: CASSYLDRGHEQYF. CDR3 DNA sequence: TGTGCCAGCAGCTACCTTGACAGGGGCCACGAGCAGTACTTC.

The chain has TRBV5-8 and TRBJ2-7; no definite D call. Germline-derived CDR1 and CDR2 are SGHTS and YDEGEE. Trimming took off 1 base at V and 4 bases at J, with 3 bases between the two ends. The CDR3 loop spans 11 amino acids. CDR3 coding DNA: TGTGCCAGCAGCTTGCGTTACGAGCAGTACTTC. It codes for CASSLRYEQYF.

A single count supports this clone. The genes are TRBV4-2 and TRBJ2-7; D is unclear. Trimming took off 0 bases at V and 9 bases at J, with 6 bases between the two ends. Germline V lookup: CDR1 LGHNA, CDR2 YNFKEQ. The CDR3 length is 11 residues. CDR3 bases: TGTGCCAGCAGCCAAGATCAGTTGCAGTACTTC. Its protein is CASSQDQLQYF.

The chain employs TRBV15 and TRBJ2-5, with TRBD2 identical over 10 bases. Germline V gene sequence: CDR1 LNHNV, CDR2 YYDKDF (reference sequence). The CDR3 is made up of 17 amino acids. V trimming: 2 bases; J trimming: 4 bases; junction bases outside the gene matches: 10. The CDR3 DNA reads as TGTGCCACCAGCAGACCCCTCCTAGCGGGAGTTGGAGAGACCCAGTACTTC. Amino acid sequence: CATSRPLLAGVGETQYF. Variable domain in full (rest from reference TRBV15 and TRBJ2-5): DAMVIQNPRYQVTQFGKPVTLSCSQTLNHNVMYWYQQKSSQAPKLLFHYYDKDFNNEADTPDNFQSRRPNTSFCFLDIRSPGLGDTAMYLCATSRPLLAGVGETQYFGPGTRLLVL.

The chain has TRBV5-1 and TRBJ2-2; TRBD1 might be the D (6 bases). Trimming stripped 1 base from V and 0 bases from J, with 7 bases between. CDR1 and CDR2 from the germline V gene are SGHRS and YFSETQ. This CDR3 region has 15 residues. The CDR3 reads CASSLRTANTGELFF. The CDR3 nucleotides are TGCGCCAGCAGCTTGCGGACAGCGAACACCGGGGAGCTGTTTTTT.

The chain has TRBV5-4 and TRBJ2-5; tentative D call: TRBD2 (5 bases). V lost 1 base and J 4 bases, leaving 11 bases between the germline ends. The V gene's germline CDR1 is SGHNT and CDR2 YYREEE (reference sequence). The CDR3 is made up of 14 amino acids. The CDR3 DNA reads TGTGCCAGCAGCTTGATCTCTAGCCGAGAGACCCAGTACTTC. Translated: CASSLISSRETQYF.

The J gene is TRBJ1-1, the V gene TRBV9; no clear D. This CDR3 has 15 amino acids. V lost 4 bases to trimming and J lost 1 base, with 14 bases between them. CDR1 is SGDLS and CDR2 is YYNGEE in the germline V gene. The CDR3 loop reads CASSLRRDPNTEAFF. As DNA, the CDR3 is TGTGCCAGCAGCCTCAGGCGGGATCCGAACACTGAAGCTTTCTTT.

Only a few counts were recorded for this clone. The chain couples TRBV28 to TRBJ2-7; 11 bases match TRBD2. CDR1 and CDR2 from the germline V gene are MDHEN and SYDVKM. With V trimmed by 4 bases and J by 4 bases, 3 bases remained unmatched. The CDR3 runs 14 residues. CDR3 residues: CASSWTSGLYEQYF. The DNA for the CDR3 is TGTGCCAGCAGTTGGACTAGCGGGCTTTACGAGCAGTACTTC. The full variable domain, rest sourced from reference TRBV28 and TRBJ2-7, is DVKVTQSSRYLVKRTGEKVFLECVQDMDHENMFWYRQDPGLGLRLIYFSYDVKMKEKGDIPEGYSVSREKKERFSLILESASTNQTSMYLCASSWTSGLYEQYFGPGTRLTVT.

The chain uses TRBV11-1 and TRBJ1-1; D remains ambiguous. The V end was cut by 4 bases, the J end by 1 base, with 4 bases between. This CDR3 comprises 12 residues. The germline gives CDR1 SGHAT, CDR2 FQDESV (reference sequence). The CDR3 spells CASSSGNTEAFF. The CDR3 region has the DNA TGTGCCAGCAGCTCAGGGAACACTGAAGCTTTCTTT.

The chain couples TRBV28 to TRBJ2-2; D might be TRBD2 (6 bases). From germline, CDR1 is MDHEN and CDR2 SYDVKM. Trimming took 3 bases from V and 7 from J, leaving 9 bases between them. The CDR3 is made up of 13 amino acids. The CDR3 DNA is TGTGCCAGCAGTTTGGGGGGACTCGGGGAGCTGTTTTTT. It specifies CASSLGGLGELFF.

CDR3 sequence reads: CASRQGYTGANVLTF. The CDR3 DNA reads as TGTGCCAGCAGACAGGGTTATACAGGGGCCAACGTCCTGACTTTC. This chain uses TRBV2 with TRBJ2-6, with D tentatively TRBD1 (6 bases). The CDR3 is 15 amino acids. Trimming removed 6 bases at V and 4 bases at J, with 13 bases between. The V gene's germline CDR1 is SNHLY and CDR2 FYNNEI.

This clone was seen more than once but under ten times. V and J are TRBV5-1 and TRBJ2-2; possibly TRBD2 for D (6 bases). This CDR3 has 15 residues. V lost 1 base and J 4 bases, leaving 11 bases between the germline ends. CDR1 and CDR2 from the germline V gene are SGHRS and YFSETQ. CDR3 in DNA: TGCGCCAGCAGCTTGCGCTCCGGGGGCACCGGGGAGCTGTTTTTT. It is translated as CASSLRSGGTGELFF.

This clone has only one observation. The V gene is TRBV2, the J gene TRBJ1-4; no clear D gene. Between the trimmed V and J ends, which lost 6 bases and 1 base, there was a span of 18 bases. In germline, CDR1 is SNHLY, CDR2 FYNNEI. The CDR3 length is 17 residues. CDR3 in amino acids: CASSAVRAAGTNEKLFF. The CDR3 DNA sequence: TGTGCCAGCAGCGCCGTAAGGGCTGCGGGAACTAATGAAAAACTGTTTTTT.

This chain uses TRBV27 with TRBJ2-1; TRBD2 agrees at 14 bases. V was clipped by 7 bases and J by 1 base; unmatched bases: 18. The CDR3 has 21 amino acids. Germline-derived CDR1 and CDR2 are MNHEY and SMNVEV (reference sequence). The CDR3 sequence is CASKTSGRAEGTKGSYNEQFF. CDR3 nucleotide sequence: TGTGCCAGCAAGACTAGCGGGAGGGCCGAGGGGACTAAGGGTTCCTACAATGAGCAGTTCTTC.

The gene calls are TRBV27 and TRBJ1-5; 7 bases map to TRBD1. V lost 5 bases, J lost 1 base, and 11 bases stayed unmatched. The CDR3 consists of 17 residues. Per germline, CDR1 MNHEY and CDR2 SMNVEV (reference sequence). CDR3 in DNA: TGTGCCAGCAGTCCTAGGAAGGGGGCGTTAAGCAATCAGCCCCAGCATTTT. Translated, it gives CASSPRKGALSNQPQHF.

The V and J genes are TRBV15 and TRBJ2-7; TRBD1 agrees at 9 bases. V dropped 5 bases and J dropped 3; count of bases not matched to a gene: 2. The CDR3 has 13 amino acids. Germline CDR1 and CDR2: LNHNV and YYDKDF (reference sequence). DNA for the CDR3: TGTGCCACCAGCCAGGGACAGGGCTACGAGCAGTACTTC. Protein sequence: CATSQGQGYEQYF.